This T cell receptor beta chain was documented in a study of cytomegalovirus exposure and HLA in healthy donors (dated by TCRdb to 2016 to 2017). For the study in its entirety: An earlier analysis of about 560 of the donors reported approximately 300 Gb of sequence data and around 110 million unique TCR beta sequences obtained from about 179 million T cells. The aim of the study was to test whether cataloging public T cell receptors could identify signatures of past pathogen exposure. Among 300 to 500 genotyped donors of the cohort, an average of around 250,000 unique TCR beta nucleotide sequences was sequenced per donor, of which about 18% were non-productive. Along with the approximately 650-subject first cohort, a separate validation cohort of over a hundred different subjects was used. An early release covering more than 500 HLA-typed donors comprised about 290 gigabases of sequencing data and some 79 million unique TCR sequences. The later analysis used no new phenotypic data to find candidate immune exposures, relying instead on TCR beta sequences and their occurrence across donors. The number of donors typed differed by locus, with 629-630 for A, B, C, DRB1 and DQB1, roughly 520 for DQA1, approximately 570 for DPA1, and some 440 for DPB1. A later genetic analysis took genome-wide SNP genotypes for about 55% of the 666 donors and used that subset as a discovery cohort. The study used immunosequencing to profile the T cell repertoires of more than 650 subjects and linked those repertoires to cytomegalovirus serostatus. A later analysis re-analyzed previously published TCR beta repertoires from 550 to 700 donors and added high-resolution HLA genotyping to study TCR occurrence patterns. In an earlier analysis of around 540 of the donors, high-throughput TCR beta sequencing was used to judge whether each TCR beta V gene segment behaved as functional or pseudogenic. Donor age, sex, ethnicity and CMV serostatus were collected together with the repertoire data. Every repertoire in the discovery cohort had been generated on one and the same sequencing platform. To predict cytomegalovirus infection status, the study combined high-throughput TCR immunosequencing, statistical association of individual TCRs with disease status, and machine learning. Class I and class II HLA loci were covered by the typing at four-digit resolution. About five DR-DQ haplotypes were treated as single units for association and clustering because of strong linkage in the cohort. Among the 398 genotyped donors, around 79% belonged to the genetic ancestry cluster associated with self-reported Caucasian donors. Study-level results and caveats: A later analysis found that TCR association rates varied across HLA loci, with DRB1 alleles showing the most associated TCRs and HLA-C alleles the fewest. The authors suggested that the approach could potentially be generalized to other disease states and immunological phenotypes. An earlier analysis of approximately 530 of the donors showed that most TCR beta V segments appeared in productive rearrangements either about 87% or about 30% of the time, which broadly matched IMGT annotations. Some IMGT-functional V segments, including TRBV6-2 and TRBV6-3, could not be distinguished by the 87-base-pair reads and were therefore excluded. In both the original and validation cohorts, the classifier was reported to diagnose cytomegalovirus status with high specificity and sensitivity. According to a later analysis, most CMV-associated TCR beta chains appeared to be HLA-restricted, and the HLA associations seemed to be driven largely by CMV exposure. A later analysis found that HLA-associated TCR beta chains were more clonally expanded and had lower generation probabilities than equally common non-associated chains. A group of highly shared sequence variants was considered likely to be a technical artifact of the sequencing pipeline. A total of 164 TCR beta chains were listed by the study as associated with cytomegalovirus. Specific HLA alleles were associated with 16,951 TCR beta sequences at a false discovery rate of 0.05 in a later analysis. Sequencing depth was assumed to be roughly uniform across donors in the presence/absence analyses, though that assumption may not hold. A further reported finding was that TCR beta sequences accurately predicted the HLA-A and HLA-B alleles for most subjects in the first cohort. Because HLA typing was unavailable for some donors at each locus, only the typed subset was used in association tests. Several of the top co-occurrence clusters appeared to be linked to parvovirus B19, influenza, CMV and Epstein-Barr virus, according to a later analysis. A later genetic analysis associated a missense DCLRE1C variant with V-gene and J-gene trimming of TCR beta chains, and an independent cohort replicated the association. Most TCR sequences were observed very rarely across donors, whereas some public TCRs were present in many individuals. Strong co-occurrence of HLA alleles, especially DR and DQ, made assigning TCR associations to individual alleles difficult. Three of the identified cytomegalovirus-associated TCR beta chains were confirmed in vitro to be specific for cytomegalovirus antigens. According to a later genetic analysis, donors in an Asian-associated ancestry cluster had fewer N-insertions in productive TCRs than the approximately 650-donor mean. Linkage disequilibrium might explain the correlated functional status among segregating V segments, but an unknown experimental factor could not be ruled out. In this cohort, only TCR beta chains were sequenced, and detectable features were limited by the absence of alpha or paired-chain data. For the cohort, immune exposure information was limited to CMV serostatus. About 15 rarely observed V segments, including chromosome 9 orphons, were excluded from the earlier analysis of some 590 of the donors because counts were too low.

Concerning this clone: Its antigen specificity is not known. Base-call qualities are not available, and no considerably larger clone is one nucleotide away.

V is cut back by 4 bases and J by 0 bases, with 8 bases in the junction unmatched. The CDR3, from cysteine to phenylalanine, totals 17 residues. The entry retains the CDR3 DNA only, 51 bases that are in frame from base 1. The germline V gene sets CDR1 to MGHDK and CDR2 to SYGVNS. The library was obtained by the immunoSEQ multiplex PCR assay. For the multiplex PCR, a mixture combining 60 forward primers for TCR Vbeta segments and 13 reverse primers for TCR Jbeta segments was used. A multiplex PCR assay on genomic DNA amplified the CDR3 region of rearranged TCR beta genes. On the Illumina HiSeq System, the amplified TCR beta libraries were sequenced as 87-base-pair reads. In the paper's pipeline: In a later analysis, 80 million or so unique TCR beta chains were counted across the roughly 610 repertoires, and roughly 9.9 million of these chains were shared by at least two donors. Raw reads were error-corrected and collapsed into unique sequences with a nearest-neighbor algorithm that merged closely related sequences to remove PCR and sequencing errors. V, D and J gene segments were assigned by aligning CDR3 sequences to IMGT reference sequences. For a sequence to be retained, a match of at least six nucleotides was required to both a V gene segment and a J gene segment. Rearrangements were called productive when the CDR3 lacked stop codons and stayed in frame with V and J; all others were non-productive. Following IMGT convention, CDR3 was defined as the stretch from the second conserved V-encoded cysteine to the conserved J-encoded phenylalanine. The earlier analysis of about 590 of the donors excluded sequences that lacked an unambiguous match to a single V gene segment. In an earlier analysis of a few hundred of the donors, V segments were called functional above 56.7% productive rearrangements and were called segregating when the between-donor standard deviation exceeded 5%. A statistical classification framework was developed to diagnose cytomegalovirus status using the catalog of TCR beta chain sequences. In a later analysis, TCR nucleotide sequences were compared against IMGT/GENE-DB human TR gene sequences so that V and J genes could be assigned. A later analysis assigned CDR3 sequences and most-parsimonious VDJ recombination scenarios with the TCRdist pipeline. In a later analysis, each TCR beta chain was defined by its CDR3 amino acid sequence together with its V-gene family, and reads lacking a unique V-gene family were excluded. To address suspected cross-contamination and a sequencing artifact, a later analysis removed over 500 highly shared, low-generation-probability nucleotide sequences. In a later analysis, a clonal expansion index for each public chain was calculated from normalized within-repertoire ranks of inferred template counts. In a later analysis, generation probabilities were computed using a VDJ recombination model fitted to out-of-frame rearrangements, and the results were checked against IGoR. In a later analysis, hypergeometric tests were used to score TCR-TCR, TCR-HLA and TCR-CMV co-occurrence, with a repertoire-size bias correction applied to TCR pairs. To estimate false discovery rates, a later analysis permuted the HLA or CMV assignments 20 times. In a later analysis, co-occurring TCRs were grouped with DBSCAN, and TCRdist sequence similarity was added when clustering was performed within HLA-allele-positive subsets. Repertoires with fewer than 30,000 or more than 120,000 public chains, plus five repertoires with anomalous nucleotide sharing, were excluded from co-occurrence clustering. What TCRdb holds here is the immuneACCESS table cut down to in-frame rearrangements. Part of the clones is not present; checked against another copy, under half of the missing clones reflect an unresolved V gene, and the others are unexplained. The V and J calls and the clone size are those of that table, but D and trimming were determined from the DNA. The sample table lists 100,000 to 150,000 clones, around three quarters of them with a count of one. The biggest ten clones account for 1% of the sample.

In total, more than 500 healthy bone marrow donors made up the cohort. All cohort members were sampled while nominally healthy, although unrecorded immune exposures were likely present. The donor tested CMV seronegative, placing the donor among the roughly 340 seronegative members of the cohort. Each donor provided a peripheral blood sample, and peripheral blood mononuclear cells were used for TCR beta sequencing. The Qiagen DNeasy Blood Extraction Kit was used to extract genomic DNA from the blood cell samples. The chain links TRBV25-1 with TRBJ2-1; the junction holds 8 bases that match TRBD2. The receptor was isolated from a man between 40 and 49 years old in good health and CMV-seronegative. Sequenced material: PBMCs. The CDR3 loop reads CASSGGGPELSYNEQFF. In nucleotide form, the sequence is TGTGCCAGCAGTGGCGGGGGGCCCGAGCTCTCCTACAATGAGCAGTTCTTC.